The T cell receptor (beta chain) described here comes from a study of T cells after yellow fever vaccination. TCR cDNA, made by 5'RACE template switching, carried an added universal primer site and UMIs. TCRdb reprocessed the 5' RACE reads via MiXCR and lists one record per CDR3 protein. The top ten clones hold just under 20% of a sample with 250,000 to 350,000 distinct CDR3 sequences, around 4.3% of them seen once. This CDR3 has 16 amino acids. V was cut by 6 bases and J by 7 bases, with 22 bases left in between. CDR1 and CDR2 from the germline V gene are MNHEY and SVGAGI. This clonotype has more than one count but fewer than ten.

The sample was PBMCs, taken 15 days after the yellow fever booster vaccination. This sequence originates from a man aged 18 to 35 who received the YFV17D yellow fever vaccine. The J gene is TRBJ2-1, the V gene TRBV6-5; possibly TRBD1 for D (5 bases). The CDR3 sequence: CASSLGISGFANEQFF. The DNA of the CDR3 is TGTGCCAGCAGCCTAGGGATCTCAGGGTTTGCGAATGAGCAGTTCTTC.